This T cell receptor beta chain comes out of a study of immune cell composition in non-small cell lung cancer. For the study at large: Lung adenocarcinoma or squamous carcinoma made up most tumours. Study-level findings and limits: Overall clonality, unlike maximal tumour-associated clone frequency, did not predict TIL reactivity.

The normal lung sample lay at least 3 cm, and maximally far, from the tumour. Genomic DNA came from frozen unsorted single-cell suspensions. Profiled with immunoSEQ multiplex PCR; TCRdb holds only in-frame clones, not every one. The sample gives several thousand clones, roughly two thirds of which show up once; about 23% is in the top ten. Points on this clone: Its target is not known.

The sequence was obtained from a human donor with non-small cell lung cancer. The sequenced sample consisted of non-adjacent lung tissue.

The CDR3 protein is CASSFDSQNSYEQYF. The CDR3 bases are TGTGCCAGTAGTTTCGACAGCCAGAACTCCTACGAGCAGTACTTC. The rearrangement joins TRBV19 to TRBJ2-7; a possible D gene is TRBD1 (5 bases). The length of the CDR3 is 15 residues. Trimming shortened V by 5 bases and J by 0 bases, and 14 bases separated the two germline ends. Germline CDR1 is LNHDA and CDR2 is SQIVND (reference sequence). Together with reference TRBV19 and TRBJ2-7, the CDR3 gives the full variable domain: DGGITQSPKYLFRKEGQNVTLSCEQNLNHDAMYWYRQDPGQGLRLIYYSQIVNDFQKGDIAEGYSVSREKKESFPLTVTSAQKNPTAFYLCASSFDSQNSYEQYFGPGTRLTVT.